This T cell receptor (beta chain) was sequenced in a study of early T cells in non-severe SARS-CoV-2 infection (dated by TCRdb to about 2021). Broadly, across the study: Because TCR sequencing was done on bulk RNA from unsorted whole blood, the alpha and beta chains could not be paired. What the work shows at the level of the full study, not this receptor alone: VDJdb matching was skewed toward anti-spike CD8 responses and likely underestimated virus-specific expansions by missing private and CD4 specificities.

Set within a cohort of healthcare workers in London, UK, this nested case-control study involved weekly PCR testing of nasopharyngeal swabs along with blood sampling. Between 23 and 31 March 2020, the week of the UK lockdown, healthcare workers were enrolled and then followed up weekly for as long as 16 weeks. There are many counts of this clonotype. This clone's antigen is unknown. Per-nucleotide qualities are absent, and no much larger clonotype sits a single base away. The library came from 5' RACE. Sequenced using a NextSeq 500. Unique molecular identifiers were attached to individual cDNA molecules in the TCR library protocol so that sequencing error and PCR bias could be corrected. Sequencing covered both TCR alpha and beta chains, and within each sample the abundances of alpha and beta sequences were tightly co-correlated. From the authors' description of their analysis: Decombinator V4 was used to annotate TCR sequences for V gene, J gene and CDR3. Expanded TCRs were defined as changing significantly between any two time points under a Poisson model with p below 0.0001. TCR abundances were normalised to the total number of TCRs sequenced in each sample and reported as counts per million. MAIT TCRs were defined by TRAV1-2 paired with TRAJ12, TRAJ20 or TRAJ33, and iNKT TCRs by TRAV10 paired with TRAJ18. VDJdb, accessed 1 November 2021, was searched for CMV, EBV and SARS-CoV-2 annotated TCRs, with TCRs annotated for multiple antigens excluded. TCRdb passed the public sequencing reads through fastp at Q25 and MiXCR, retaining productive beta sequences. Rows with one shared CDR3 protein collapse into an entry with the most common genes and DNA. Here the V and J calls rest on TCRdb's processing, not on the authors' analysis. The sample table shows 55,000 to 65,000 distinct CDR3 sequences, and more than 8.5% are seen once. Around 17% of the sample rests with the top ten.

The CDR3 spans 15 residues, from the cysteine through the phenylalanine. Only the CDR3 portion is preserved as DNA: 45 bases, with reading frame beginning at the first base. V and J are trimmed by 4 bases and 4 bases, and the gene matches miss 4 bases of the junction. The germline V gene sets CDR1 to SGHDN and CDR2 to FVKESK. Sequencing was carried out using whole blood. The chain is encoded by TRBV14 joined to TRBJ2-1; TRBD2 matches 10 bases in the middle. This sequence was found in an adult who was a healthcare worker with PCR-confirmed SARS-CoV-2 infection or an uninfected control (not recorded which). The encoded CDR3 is CASSPGTSEYNEQFF. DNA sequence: TGTGCCAGCAGCCCGGGGACTAGCGAGTACAATGAGCAGTTCTTC.